These T cell receptor beta chains were read from a single sample in a study of blood T cell repertoires in COVID-19. Data came from immunoSEQ multiplex PCR; TCRdb stores just in-frame clones and leaves some out. The repertoire holds around 190,000 clones, nearly 90% seen once, with roughly 19% in the top ten. Sequenced: peripheral blood. The source is a man aged 50-60 years with COVID-19, enrolled during active disease. Each CDR3 is given with its conserved first and last residue. The D gene is left open where the match is weak. Only some rows state a clone size, as once, few, many or a class for expanded clones.

clone size: NA
V gene: TRBV19
J gene: TRBJ2-3
D gene: TRBD2
CDR3 protein: CASSSTTGLAGEDTQYF
CDR3 DNA: TGTGCCAGTAGCTCAACAACGGGACTAGCGGGGGAAGATACGCAGTATTTT

clone size: NA
V gene: TRBV27
J gene: TRBJ2-1
D gene: TRBD2
CDR3 protein: CASTSTSDEQFF
CDR3 DNA: TGTGCCAGCACTAGTACTAGCGATGAGCAGTTCTTC

clone size: NA
V gene: TRBV12-5
J gene: TRBJ1-1
D gene: NA
CDR3 protein: CASGVGQRNTEAFF
CDR3 DNA: TGTGCTAGTGGTGTCGGACAGAGGAACACTGAAGCTTTCTTT

clone size: NA
V gene: TRBV5-1
J gene: TRBJ2-6
D gene: NA
CDR3 protein: CASSPAAINSGANVLTF
CDR3 DNA: TGCGCCAGCAGTCCGGCGGCCATTAACTCTGGGGCCAACGTCCTGACTTTC

clone size: NA
V gene: TRBV5-1
J gene: TRBJ1-5
D gene: NA
CDR3 protein: CASSLSAGSNQPQHF
CDR3 DNA: TGCGCCAGCAGCTTGTCCGCAGGGAGCAATCAGCCCCAGCATTTT

clone size: NA
V gene: TRBV3-1/TRBV3-2
J gene: TRBJ2-7
D gene: NA
CDR3 protein: CASSQAGEQYF
CDR3 DNA: TGTGCCAGCAGCCAAGCAGGCGAGCAGTACTTC

clone size: NA
V gene: TRBV4-1
J gene: TRBJ1-1
D gene: NA
CDR3 protein: CASSQDVEVVAGHDAEAFF
CDR3 DNA: TGCGCCAGCAGCCAAGATGTGGAGGTCGTAGCAGGTCATGACGCTGAAGCTTTCTTT

clone size: NA
V gene: TRBV27
J gene: TRBJ2-7
D gene: TRBD2
CDR3 protein: CASSLSAGDYEQYF
CDR3 DNA: TGTGCCAGCAGTTTATCCGCGGGGGATTACGAGCAGTACTTC

clone size: few
V gene: TRBV7-8
J gene: TRBJ2-1
D gene: NA
CDR3 protein: CASSLNLLNEQFF
CDR3 DNA: TGTGCCAGCAGCTTAAATTTACTAAATGAGCAGTTCTTC

clone size: NA
V gene: TRBV12-3/TRBV12-4
J gene: TRBJ1-5
D gene: NA
CDR3 protein: CASSPVDQPQHF
CDR3 DNA: TGTGCCAGCAGTCCGGTTGATCAGCCCCAGCATTTT

clone size: NA
V gene: TRBV27
J gene: TRBJ2-1
D gene: NA
CDR3 protein: CASSPDTYNEQFF
CDR3 DNA: TGTGCCAGCAGTCCGGACACATACAATGAGCAGTTCTTC

clone size: NA
V gene: TRBV19
J gene: TRBJ2-3
D gene: NA
CDR3 protein: CASRQVSTDTQYF
CDR3 DNA: TGTGCCAGTAGACAGGTCAGCACAGATACGCAGTATTTT

clone size: NA
V gene: TRBV5-6
J gene: TRBJ1-4
D gene: NA
CDR3 protein: CASSLGRFGTTNEKLFF
CDR3 DNA: TGTGCCAGCAGCTTGGGGAGGTTCGGGACTACTAATGAAAAACTGTTTTTT

clone size: NA
V gene: TRBV6-2/TRBV6-3
J gene: TRBJ2-2
D gene: TRBD2
CDR3 protein: CASSPALAGEPNTGELFF
CDR3 DNA: TGTGCCAGCAGTCCCGCATTAGCGGGAGAACCGAACACCGGGGAGCTGTTTTTT

clone size: NA
V gene: TRBV24-1
J gene: TRBJ1-2
D gene: TRBD1
CDR3 protein: CATSEPGTGNYGYTF
CDR3 DNA: TGTGCCACCAGTGAACCCGGGACAGGGAACTATGGCTACACCTTC

clone size: NA
V gene: TRBV28
J gene: TRBJ1-2
D gene: NA
CDR3 protein: CASETRANSNYGYTF
CDR3 DNA: TGTGCCAGCGAGACGAGGGCGAACTCTAACTATGGCTACACCTTC

clone size: NA
V gene: TRBV7-9
J gene: TRBJ2-1
D gene: TRBD2
CDR3 protein: CASSLAQLAGPNEQFF
CDR3 DNA: TGTGCCAGCAGCTTAGCGCAGCTAGCGGGACCCAATGAGCAGTTCTTC

clone size: NA
V gene: TRBV19
J gene: TRBJ2-7
D gene: TRBD1
CDR3 protein: CASSTRQGVEQYF
CDR3 DNA: TGTGCCAGTAGTACAAGACAGGGGGTCGAGCAGTACTTC

clone size: once
V gene: TRBV13
J gene: TRBJ2-6
D gene: NA
CDR3 protein: CASSPLSGANVLTF
CDR3 DNA: TGTGCCAGCAGCCCTCTCTCTGGGGCCAACGTCCTGACTTTC

clone size: NA
V gene: TRBV6-5
J gene: TRBJ2-3
D gene: TRBD2
CDR3 protein: CASSTGTSSEDTQYF
CDR3 DNA: TGTGCCAGCAGCACGGGGACTAGCAGTGAAGATACGCAGTATTTT

clone size: NA
V gene: TRBV19
J gene: TRBJ2-2
D gene: TRBD1
CDR3 protein: CASRRQGGTGELFF
CDR3 DNA: TGTGCCAGTAGACGACAGGGTGGCACCGGGGAGCTGTTTTTT

clone size: NA
V gene: TRBV15
J gene: TRBJ1-6
D gene: TRBD1
CDR3 protein: CATSGGTGGFNSPLHF
CDR3 DNA: TGTGCCACCAGCGGAGGGACAGGGGGCTTTAATTCACCCCTCCACTTT

clone size: NA
V gene: TRBV10-3
J gene: TRBJ1-6
D gene: TRBD1
CDR3 protein: CAISERTGAALHF
CDR3 DNA: TGTGCCATCAGTGAGAGGACAGGGGCTGCCCTCCACTTT

clone size: NA
V gene: TRBV12-3/TRBV12-4
J gene: TRBJ2-7
D gene: NA
CDR3 protein: CASSFSPKYEQYF
CDR3 DNA: TGTGCCAGCAGTTTTTCCCCTAAGTACGAGCAGTACTTC

clone size: NA
V gene: TRBV2
J gene: TRBJ2-3
D gene: TRBD2
CDR3 protein: CASSDGLAGVDTQYF
CDR3 DNA: TGTGCCAGCAGTGACGGACTAGCGGGAGTGGATACGCAGTATTTT

clone size: NA
V gene: TRBV21-1
J gene: TRBJ1-4
D gene: NA
CDR3 protein: CASSKAHTASYEKLFF
CDR3 DNA: TGTGCCAGCAGCAAAGCTCACACAGCTTCTTATGAAAAACTGTTTTTT

clone size: NA
V gene: TRBV7-9
J gene: TRBJ2-1
D gene: NA
CDR3 protein: CASSLGTGDNEQFF
CDR3 DNA: TGTGCCAGCAGCTTAGGGACGGGGGACAATGAGCAGTTCTTC

clone size: NA
V gene: TRBV5-4
J gene: TRBJ2-7
D gene: NA
CDR3 protein: CASSLDKTYEQYF
CDR3 DNA: TGTGCCAGCAGCTTAGACAAGACCTACGAGCAGTACTTC

clone size: NA
V gene: TRBV5-4
J gene: TRBJ2-5
D gene: NA
CDR3 protein: CASSSMKELNHQETQYF
CDR3 DNA: TGTGCCAGCAGCTCTATGAAGGAGCTTAACCACCAAGAGACCCAGTACTTC

clone size: NA
V gene: TRBV14
J gene: TRBJ2-5
D gene: NA
CDR3 protein: CASSQANLQETQYF
CDR3 DNA: TGTGCCAGCAGCCAAGCAAACTTACAAGAGACCCAGTACTTC

clone size: NA
V gene: TRBV6-6
J gene: TRBJ2-1
D gene: TRBD2
CDR3 protein: CASSPGTSGTGGIVEQFF
CDR3 DNA: TGTGCCAGCAGTCCCGGGACTAGCGGGACCGGTGGGATAGTTGAGCAGTTCTTC

clone size: few
V gene: TRBV9
J gene: TRBJ2-2
D gene: TRBD1
CDR3 protein: CASSVSSRDRGQNTGELFF
CDR3 DNA: TGTGCCAGCAGCGTATCGTCCCGGGACAGGGGCCAGAACACCGGGGAGCTGTTTTTT

clone size: once
V gene: TRBV12-3/TRBV12-4
J gene: TRBJ2-2
D gene: NA
CDR3 protein: CASTYTGELFF
CDR3 DNA: TGTGCCAGCACCTACACCGGGGAGCTGTTTTTT

clone size: NA
V gene: TRBV2
J gene: TRBJ2-7
D gene: TRBD2
CDR3 protein: CASRPTGGRNSQQYF
CDR3 DNA: TGTGCCAGCAGGCCCACTGGCGGGAGGAACTCTCAGCAGTACTTC

clone size: NA
V gene: TRBV4-1
J gene: TRBJ2-3
D gene: NA
CDR3 protein: CASRDLWSGTDTQYF
CDR3 DNA: TGCGCCAGCAGGGATCTCTGGAGCGGCACAGATACGCAGTATTTT

clone size: once
V gene: TRBV30
J gene: TRBJ1-1
D gene: NA
CDR3 protein: CAWSVPEGRAEAFF
CDR3 DNA: TGTGCCTGGAGTGTACCGGAAGGGAGGGCTGAAGCTTTCTTT

clone size: NA
V gene: TRBV2
J gene: TRBJ2-3
D gene: TRBD2
CDR3 protein: CASSERLASTDTQYF
CDR3 DNA: TGTGCCAGCAGTGAAAGACTAGCTAGCACAGATACGCAGTATTTT

clone size: NA
V gene: TRBV12-3/TRBV12-4
J gene: TRBJ1-3
D gene: NA
CDR3 protein: CASSIRSGNTIYF
CDR3 DNA: TGTGCCAGCAGTATTCGCTCTGGAAACACCATATATTTT

clone size: NA
V gene: TRBV7-6
J gene: TRBJ2-2
D gene: NA
CDR3 protein: CASSLGRAPLGPHNTGELFF
CDR3 DNA: TGTGCCAGCAGCTTAGGGAGGGCTCCCTTGGGACCTCATAACACCGGGGAGCTGTTTTTT

clone size: NA
V gene: TRBV18
J gene: TRBJ2-7
D gene: TRBD1
CDR3 protein: CASSPGTGWDYEQYF
CDR3 DNA: TGTGCCAGCTCACCAGGGACAGGGTGGGACTACGAGCAGTACTTC

clone size: NA
V gene: TRBV6-6
J gene: TRBJ2-6
D gene: NA
CDR3 protein: CASSYPTGTGANVLTF
CDR3 DNA: TGTGCCAGCAGTTACCCCACAGGGACTGGGGCCAACGTCCTGACTTTC

clone size: NA
V gene: TRBV5-6
J gene: TRBJ2-2
D gene: TRBD2
CDR3 protein: CASSLERGLAGAVGELFF
CDR3 DNA: TGTGCCAGCAGCTTGGAGAGGGGGCTAGCGGGAGCTGTCGGGGAGCTGTTTTTT

clone size: NA
V gene: TRBV10-3
J gene: TRBJ1-5
D gene: NA
CDR3 protein: CAISESDSPNQPQHF
CDR3 DNA: TGTGCCATCAGTGAGTCAGACAGCCCCAATCAGCCCCAGCATTTT

clone size: NA
V gene: TRBV18
J gene: TRBJ2-1
D gene: NA
CDR3 protein: CASSPDRDYNEQFF
CDR3 DNA: TGTGCCAGCTCACCCGACAGAGATTACAATGAGCAGTTCTTC

clone size: NA
V gene: TRBV2
J gene: TRBJ1-5
D gene: TRBD1
CDR3 protein: CASKGGQGGNQPQHF
CDR3 DNA: TGTGCCAGCAAGGGTGGACAGGGCGGCAATCAGCCCCAGCATTTT

clone size: NA
V gene: TRBV19
J gene: TRBJ2-1
D gene: TRBD2
CDR3 protein: CASSIMGSGGHNEQFF
CDR3 DNA: TGTGCCAGTAGTATAATGGGAAGCGGGGGGCACAATGAGCAGTTCTTC

clone size: NA
V gene: TRBV19
J gene: TRBJ1-5
D gene: NA
CDR3 protein: CASSTAIRGNNQPQHF
CDR3 DNA: TGTGCCAGTAGTACTGCCATTAGGGGGAACAATCAGCCCCAGCATTTT

clone size: NA
V gene: TRBV9
J gene: TRBJ1-1
D gene: NA
CDR3 protein: CASSVYEENTEAFF
CDR3 DNA: TGTGCCAGCAGCGTCTACGAGGAAAACACTGAAGCTTTCTTT